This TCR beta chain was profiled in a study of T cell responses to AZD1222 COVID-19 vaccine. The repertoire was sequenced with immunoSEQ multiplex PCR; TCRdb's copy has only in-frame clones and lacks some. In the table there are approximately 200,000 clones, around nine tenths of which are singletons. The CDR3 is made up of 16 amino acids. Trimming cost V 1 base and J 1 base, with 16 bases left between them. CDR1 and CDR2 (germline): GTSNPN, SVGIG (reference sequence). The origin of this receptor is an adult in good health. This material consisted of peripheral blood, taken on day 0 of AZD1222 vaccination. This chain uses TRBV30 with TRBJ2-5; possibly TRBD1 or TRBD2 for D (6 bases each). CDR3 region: CAWSDRGWGAQETQYF. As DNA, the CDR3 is TGTGCCTGGAGTGATCGCGGGTGGGGGGCCCAAGAGACCCAGTACTTC.